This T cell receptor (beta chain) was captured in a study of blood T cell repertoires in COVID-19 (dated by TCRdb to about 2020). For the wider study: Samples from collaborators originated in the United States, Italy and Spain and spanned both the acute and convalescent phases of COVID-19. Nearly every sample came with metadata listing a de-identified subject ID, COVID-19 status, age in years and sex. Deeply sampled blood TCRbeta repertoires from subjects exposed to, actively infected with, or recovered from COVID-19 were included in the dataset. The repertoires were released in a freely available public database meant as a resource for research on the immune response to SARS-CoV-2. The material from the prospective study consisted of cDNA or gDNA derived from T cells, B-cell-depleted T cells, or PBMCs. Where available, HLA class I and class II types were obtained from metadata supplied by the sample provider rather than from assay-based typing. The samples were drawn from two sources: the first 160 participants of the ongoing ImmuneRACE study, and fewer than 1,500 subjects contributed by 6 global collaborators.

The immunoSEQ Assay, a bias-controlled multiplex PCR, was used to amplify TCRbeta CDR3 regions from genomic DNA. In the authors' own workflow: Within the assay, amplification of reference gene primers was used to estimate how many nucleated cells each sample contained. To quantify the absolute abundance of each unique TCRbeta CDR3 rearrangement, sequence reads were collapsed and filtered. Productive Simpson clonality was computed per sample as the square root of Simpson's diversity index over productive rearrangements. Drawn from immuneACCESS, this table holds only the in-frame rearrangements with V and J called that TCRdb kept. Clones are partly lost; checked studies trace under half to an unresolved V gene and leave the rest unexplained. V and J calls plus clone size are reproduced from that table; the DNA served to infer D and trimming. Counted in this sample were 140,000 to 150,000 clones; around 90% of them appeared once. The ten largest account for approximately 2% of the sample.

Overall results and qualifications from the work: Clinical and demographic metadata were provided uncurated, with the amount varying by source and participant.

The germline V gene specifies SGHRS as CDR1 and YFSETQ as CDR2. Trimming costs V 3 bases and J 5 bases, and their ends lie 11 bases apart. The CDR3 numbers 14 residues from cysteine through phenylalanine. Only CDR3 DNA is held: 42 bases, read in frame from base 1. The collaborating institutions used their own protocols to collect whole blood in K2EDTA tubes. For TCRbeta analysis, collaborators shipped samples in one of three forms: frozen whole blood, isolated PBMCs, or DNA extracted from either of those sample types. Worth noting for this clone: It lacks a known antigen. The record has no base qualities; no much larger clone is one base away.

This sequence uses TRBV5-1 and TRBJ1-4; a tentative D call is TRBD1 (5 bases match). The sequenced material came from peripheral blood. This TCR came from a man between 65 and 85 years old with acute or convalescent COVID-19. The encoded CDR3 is CASSSGLFNEKLFF. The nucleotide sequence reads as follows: TGCGCCAGCAGCTCGGGACTGTTCAATGAAAAACTGTTTTTT.